One and the same sample provided the 27 T cell receptor beta chains below, sequenced in a study of liver allograft versus peripheral blood T cells. Study background: In transplanted livers, T cell receptor repertoires were compared with those found in the recipients' peripheral blood.

Each CDR3 protein is one row after TCRdb ran MiXCR on the reads. Of just over 8,500 distinct CDR3 sequences in the sample, 15% to 20% are singletons; the top ten hold less than 2%. All receptors come from a human patient who had a liver transplant. Some of the T cells might come from the graft donor.

This clonotype was seen more than once but under ten times. The rearrangement joins TRBV20-1 to TRBJ1-2; D perhaps matches TRBD1 (5 bases). The germline V and J ends were trimmed by 2 bases and 7 bases, with 14 bases remaining between them. This CDR3 contains 13 residues. CDR1 DFQATT and CDR2 SNEGSKA come from the germline V gene (reference sequence). CDR3: CSARFGGAFGYTF. The CDR3 DNA is TGCAGTGCTAGATTCGGGGGAGCGTTTGGCTACACCTTC.

Sample share makes this clonotype medium-sized (0.01 to 0.1%). V gene TRBV20-1 combines with J gene TRBJ1-1; D might be TRBD1 (5 bases). The CDR3 sequence is 14 residues long. Germline V gene sequence: CDR1 DFQATT, CDR2 SNEGSKA (reference sequence). Trimming cost V 6 bases and J 0 bases, with 14 bases left between them. In DNA, the CDR3 is TGCAGTGCGACCAGAGGGGTTGTGAACACTGAAGCTTTCTTT. This codes for CSATRGVVNTEAFF.

This clonotype was seen many times. V and J are TRBV6-5 and TRBJ1-1; no firm D call. V gave up 1 base and J gave up 1 base, with 4 bases separating them. This CDR3 comprises 13 residues. CDR1 and CDR2 from the germline V gene are MNHEY and SVGAGI. The CDR3 region is CASSYWQNTEAFF. DNA for the CDR3: TGTGCCAGCAGTTACTGGCAGAACACTGAAGCTTTCTTT.

This clonotype is labeled medium-sized. This chain connects TRBV7-9 to TRBJ1-2, with D unclear. Germline CDR1 and CDR2: SEHNR and FQNEAQ (reference sequence). V was pared by 5 bases and J by 7 bases, with 11 bases between. The CDR3 runs to 12 residues. Here the CDR3 DNA reads TGTGCCAGCAGCCCGGAACAGAGTGGCTACACCTTC. It codes for CASSPEQSGYTF.

This clonotype counts as medium-sized. This chain connects TRBV18 to TRBJ1-1; D is possibly TRBD1 (6 bases). Trimming left V 6 bases short and J 0 bases short, with 17 bases between. Germline CDR1 and CDR2: KGHSH and LQKENI. CDR3 length equals 16 residues. The CDR3 DNA follows: TGTGCCAGCTCGCCGACAGGCGGTTCCATGAACACTGAAGCTTTCTTT. The encoded protein is CASSPTGGSMNTEAFF.

This clonotype counts as medium-sized. The rearrangement uses TRBV20-1 and TRBJ2-7, with 7 positions matching TRBD1. V lost 3 bases and J lost 2; bases outside the gene matches: 7. The germline gives CDR1 DFQATT, CDR2 SNEGSKA (reference sequence). The CDR3 runs to 14 residues. The CDR3 spells CSASRQGVTYEQYF. DNA for the CDR3: TGCAGTGCTAGTAGACAGGGCGTTACCTACGAGCAGTACTTC.

This clonotype counts as medium-sized. This chain joins TRBV19 and TRBJ1-4; D perhaps matches TRBD1 (5 bases). The V gene's germline CDR1 is LNHDA and CDR2 SQIVND (reference sequence). The CDR3 is made up of 15 amino acids. V shed 6 bases and J shed 8 bases, with 19 bases lying between them. This chain's CDR3 is CASSPIQVFEEKLFF. The CDR3, as DNA: TGTGCCAGTAGCCCGATACAGGTTTTTGAAGAAAAACTGTTTTTT.

This clonotype occurred many times. CDR3 residues: CASSLWGGEAFF. For the CDR3, the DNA is TGTGCCAGCAGTTTATGGGGGGGAGAAGCTTTCTTT. V usage is TRBV27 and J usage is TRBJ1-1, with D possibly being TRBD1 (5 bases). V lost 1 base to trimming and J lost 8 bases, with 8 bases between them. The germline gives CDR1 MNHEY, CDR2 SMNVEV (reference sequence). This CDR3 has 12 amino acids.

This clonotype was found many times. The chain employs TRBV28 and TRBJ1-1; maybe TRBD1 (6 bases). The V and J ends lost 3 bases and 2 bases respectively, with 22 bases between them. There are 18 residues in the CDR3. Germline lookup yields CDR1 MDHEN and CDR2 SYDVKM. DNA for the CDR3: TGTGCCAGCAGTTTGGGGGGTGCTAGGGGGACGCTCAACACTGAAGCTTTCTTT. The encoded protein is CASSLGGARGTLNTEAFF.

This clonotype was counted between two and nine times. V gene TRBV20-1 combines with J gene TRBJ1-3, with D possibly matching TRBD1 (5 bases). CDR1 and CDR2 (germline): DFQATT, SNEGSKA (reference sequence). The length of the CDR3 is 13 residues. The V and J ends lost 0 bases and 7 bases respectively, with 10 bases between them. DNA of the CDR3: TGCAGTGCTAGAGATGTAGAGGGGAACACCATATATTTT. Translated, it gives CSARDVEGNTIYF.

This clonotype was seen repeatedly, ten times or more. This chain joins TRBV27 and TRBJ2-7; TRBD1 matches at 11 bases. Germline V gives CDR1 MNHEY, CDR2 SMNVEV (reference sequence). V shed 11 bases, J shed 1 base, and the junction held 7 bases outside the gene matches. The CDR3 sequence is 14 residues long. CDR3: CASARDRGSYEQYF. For the CDR3, the DNA is TGTGCCTCTGCAAGGGACAGGGGGTCCTACGAGCAGTACTTC.

This clonotype was detected ten times or more. The chain recombines TRBV20-1 with TRBJ1-1, with a possible D match to TRBD1 (6 bases). Per the germline V gene, CDR1 is DFQATT and CDR2 is SNEGSKA (reference sequence). V lost 6 bases and J 3 bases, leaving 14 bases between the germline ends. The CDR3 covers 13 residues. This CDR3 reads CSAFMSGDTEAFF. As DNA, the CDR3 is TGCAGTGCATTCATGTCAGGGGACACTGAAGCTTTCTTT.

This clonotype was observed many times. J is TRBJ2-1 and V is TRBV7-9; 7 positions match TRBD2. Germline CDR1 and CDR2: SEHNR and FQNEAQ (reference sequence). The CDR3 has 15 amino acids. The ends lost 2 bases at V and 10 bases at J; junction bases unmatched: 11. CDR3 region: CASSLWNSQGGEQFF. The CDR3 coding sequence is TGTGCCAGCAGCTTATGGAACTCTCAGGGAGGGGAGCAGTTCTTC.

Sample share makes this clonotype medium-sized. The CDR3 sequence is CASRRIGEQDGYTF. The CDR3 nucleotides are TGTGCCAGCAGAAGGATCGGGGAACAGGACGGCTACACCTTC. V usage is TRBV6-6 and J usage is TRBJ1-2, with a weak D call TRBD1 (5 bases). V lost 6 bases to trimming and J lost 8 bases, with 19 bases between them. Per germline, CDR1 MNHNY and CDR2 SVGAGI (reference sequence). This CDR3 has 14 residues.

By proportion, this clonotype is medium-sized. This chain connects TRBV6-6 to TRBJ1-1; D is uncertain. CDR1 is MNHNY and CDR2 is SVGAGI in the germline V gene (reference sequence). V lost 7 bases, J lost 1 base, and 10 bases lay in between. The CDR3 runs 13 residues. The CDR3 DNA follows: TGTGCCAGCAAGGCGGTCCCGAACACTGAAGCTTTCTTT. Amino acid sequence: CASKAVPNTEAFF.

This clonotype was detected ten times or more. V gene TRBV19 combines with J gene TRBJ2-3; D uncertain. Trimming stripped 3 bases from V and 1 base from J, with 8 bases between. Germline values: CDR1 LNHDA, CDR2 SQIVND (reference sequence). CDR3 length: 14 residues. CDR3 residues: CASSIYGGTDTQYF. As DNA, the CDR3 is TGTGCCAGTAGTATCTACGGAGGCACAGATACGCAGTATTTT.

The CDR3 region has the DNA TGTGCCAGCAGCGCAGGGACAGCTAATGAAAAACTGTTTTTT. Protein sequence: CASSAGTANEKLFF. The chain joins TRBV9 to TRBJ1-4; 7 nucleotides agree with TRBD1. The CDR3 is made up of 14 amino acids. J gave up 3 bases and V 3 bases, and 2 bases lay outside the gene matches. From germline, CDR1 is SGDLS and CDR2 YYNGEE.

A remark on this clonotype: One base away lies a much larger clone, so this may be a sequencing read error. The chain carries TRBV6-5 and TRBJ2-1; maybe TRBD2 (5 bases). The CDR3 spans 16 residues. Trimming removed 7 bases at V and 0 bases at J, with 16 bases between. Germline values: CDR1 MNHEY, CDR2 SVGAGI. This chain's CDR3 is CASNRERGSSYNEQFF. Written as DNA, the CDR3 is TGTGCCAGCAACCGCGAACGGGGAAGCTCCTACAATGAGCAGTTCTTC.

The chain links TRBV20-1 to TRBJ1-2; 9 bases are shared with TRBD1. Germline V gene lookup returns CDR1 DFQATT and CDR2 SNEGSKA (reference sequence). The CDR3 consists of 14 residues. V shed 3 bases and J 8 bases; nucleotides not matched to a gene: 10. The CDR3 region is CSASRDRGVGGYTF. The CDR3 coding sequence is TGCAGTGCTAGTAGAGACAGGGGGGTAGGGGGCTACACCTTC.

By share of the sample, this clonotype is medium-sized. The chain is built from TRBV6-2 or TRBV6-3 and TRBJ1-1; TRBD1 might be the D (6 bases). Trimming took 5 bases from V and 1 from J, leaving 11 bases between them. CDR1 is MNHEY, CDR2 SVGEGT, per germline. CDR3 length: 14 residues. The CDR3: CASSPGTTNTEAFF. The CDR3 region has the DNA TGTGCCAGCAGTCCCGGGACAACGAACACTGAAGCTTTCTTT.

V usage is TRBV28 and J usage is TRBJ1-6; 7 bases map to TRBD1. The germline V gene encodes CDR1 MDHEN and CDR2 SYDVKM. Germline trimming cut 4 bases from V and 1 base from J; bases unmatched to any gene: 7. This CDR3 region has 17 residues. Here the CDR3 reads CASSSVGGTSYNSPLHF. The CDR3 DNA reads as TGTGCCAGCAGTTCAGTAGGGGGCACGTCCTATAATTCACCCCTCCACTTT.

The chain combines TRBV2 with TRBJ1-2; D not certain. This CDR3 has 12 residues. V gave up 7 bases and J gave up 4 bases, with 10 bases separating them. Looked up from germline, CDR1 is SNHLY and CDR2 is FYNNEI. In DNA, the CDR3 is TGTGCCAGCAACGACGGCTCCTATGGCTACACCTTC. Translation gives CASNDGSYGYTF.

Ten or more counts support this clonotype. The rearrangement uses TRBV12-5 and TRBJ2-1; the match to TRBD1 covers 8 bases. Trimming removed 0 bases from V and 6 bases from J; junction bases left unmatched: 7. The CDR3 sequence is 16 residues long. Germline CDR1 and CDR2: LGHNT and FRNRAP. CDR3 DNA sequence: TGTGCTAGTGGTTTGGTAGTCACAGGGGGGTTCAATGAGCAGTTCTTC. Translating it yields CASGLVVTGGFNEQFF.

J is TRBJ1-4 and V is TRBV5-1; 7 nucleotides agree with TRBD1. Germline CDR1 and CDR2: SGHRS and YFSETQ. Germline trimming cut 1 base from V and 7 bases from J; bases unmatched to any gene: 7. This CDR3 contains 15 residues. The CDR3 here is CASSLSRQGGEKLFF. CDR3 DNA sequence: TGCGCCAGCAGCTTGTCCCGCCAGGGGGGTGAAAAACTGTTTTTT.

By sample fraction, this clonotype is medium-sized (0.01 to 0.1%). The V and J genes are TRBV12-3 or TRBV12-4 and TRBJ2-7; possibly TRBD1 for D (5 bases). Trimming removed 4 bases at V and 3 bases at J, with 13 bases between. This CDR3 contains 14 residues. DNA for the CDR3: TGTGCCAGCAGTTCCCCCTACGACAGCTACGAGCAGTACTTC. Translating it yields CASSSPYDSYEQYF.

Within the sample, this clonotype is medium-sized (0.01 to 0.1%). The chain joins TRBV11-2 to TRBJ2-2, with unresolved D. This CDR3 region has 15 residues. Germline-derived CDR1 and CDR2 are SGHAT and FQNNGV. V was shortened by 5 bases and J by 0 bases, with 10 bases between the two germline ends. The CDR3 sequence: CASSHQVTNTGELFF. In nucleotides, the CDR3 is TGTGCCAGCAGCCATCAGGTTACGAACACCGGGGAGCTGTTTTTT.

As concerns this clonotype: This could be a read error, since a much larger clone is one nucleotide away. This chain links TRBV6-5 with TRBJ2-2; 7 bases agree with TRBD1. After removal of 4 bases from V and 5 bases from J, the junction contained 10 bases not matched to a gene. The germline V gene encodes CDR1 MNHEY and CDR2 SVGAGI. The CDR3 is 16 residues long. Written as DNA, the CDR3 is TGTGCCAGCAGTTTTACCGGGACAGTGGGGACCGGGGAGCTGTTTTTT. It translates to CASSFTGTVGTGELFF.